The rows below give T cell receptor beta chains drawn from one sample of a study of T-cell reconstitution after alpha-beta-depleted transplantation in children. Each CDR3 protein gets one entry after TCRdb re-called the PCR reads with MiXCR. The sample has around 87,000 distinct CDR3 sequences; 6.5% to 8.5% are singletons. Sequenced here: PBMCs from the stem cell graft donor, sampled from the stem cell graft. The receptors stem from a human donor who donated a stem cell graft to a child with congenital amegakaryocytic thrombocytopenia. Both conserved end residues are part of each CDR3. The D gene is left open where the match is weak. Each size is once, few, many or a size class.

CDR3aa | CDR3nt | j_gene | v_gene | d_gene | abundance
CASSLGGGANSAQYF | TGTGCCAGCAGCTTAGGGGGCGGGGCCAATTCGGCCCAGTACTTC | TRBJ2-5 | TRBV7-8 | - | many
CASSQGAAGGDTDTQYF | TGCGCCAGCAGCCAAGGAGCCGCGGGAGGGGACACAGATACGCAGTATTTT | TRBJ2-3 | TRBV5-1 | TRBD2 | many
CSARADGGSYNEQFF | TGCAGTGCTAGAGCCGACGGCGGATCCTACAATGAGCAGTTCTTC | TRBJ2-1 | TRBV20-1 | - | many
CSARLMDRGTGELFF | TGCAGTGCTAGACTTATGGACAGGGGCACCGGGGAGCTGTTTTTT | TRBJ2-2 | TRBV20-1 | TRBD1 | many
CASSLGGAVHEQYF | TGTGCCAGCAGCTTAGGGGGCGCAGTCCACGAGCAGTACTTC | TRBJ2-7 | TRBV7-2 | - | once
CAAGLAQGTQYF | TGTGCCGCGGGGCTAGCCCAGGGTACGCAGTATTTT | TRBJ2-3 | TRBV27 | - | many
CASAQGGTDTQYF | TGTGCCAGCGCCCAGGGGGGCACAGATACGCAGTATTTT | TRBJ2-3 | TRBV25-1 | TRBD1 | many
CSATPGGNTGELFF | TGCAGTGCTACCCCAGGGGGCAACACCGGGGAGCTGTTTTTT | TRBJ2-2 | TRBV20-1 | TRBD1 | many
CASSLGPSGTNNEQFF | TGTGCCAGCAGCTTAGGTCCTAGCGGGACCAACAATGAGCAGTTCTTC | TRBJ2-1 | TRBV11-1 | TRBD2 | many
CAISGTGNNGYTF | TGTGCCATCAGCGGGACAGGCAATAATGGCTACACCTTC | TRBJ1-2 | TRBV10-3 | TRBD1 | many
CSVEDQVGQRIETQYF | TGCAGCGTTGAAGATCAAGTGGGACAGAGGATAGAGACCCAGTACTTC | TRBJ2-5 | TRBV29-1 | TRBD1 | many
CASSAPRTGHYEQYF | TGCGCCAGCAGTGCGCCCAGGACAGGGCACTACGAGCAGTACTTC | TRBJ2-7 | TRBV10-2 | TRBD1 | many
CATSRDGAVLAYGYTF | TGTGCCACCAGCAGAGATGGGGCAGTATTAGCCTATGGCTACACCTTC | TRBJ1-2 | TRBV15 | - | many
CASSFQGSNEQFF | TGTGCCAGCAGTTTTCAGGGCAGCAATGAGCAGTTCTTC | TRBJ2-1 | TRBV12-3/TRBV12-4 | - | many
CASSPLRGEYTEAFF | TGTGCCAGCAGTCCCTTAAGGGGGGAATACACTGAAGCTTTCTTT | TRBJ1-1 | TRBV28 | - | many
CASSLRGSSYNEQFF | TGTGCCAGCAGCTTAAGGGGGAGCTCCTACAATGAGCAGTTCTTC | TRBJ2-1 | TRBV7-2 | - | many
CASSGGGNTEAFF | TGTGCCAGCAGCGGGGGGGGGAACACTGAAGCTTTCTTT | TRBJ1-1 | TRBV9 | - | many